This T cell receptor (beta chain) was sequenced for a study of cytomegalovirus exposure and HLA in healthy donors. J gave up 10 bases and V 8 bases, and 2 bases lay outside the gene matches. The CDR3 sequence is 10 residues long. Per germline, CDR1 SGHDN and CDR2 FVKESK. In regard to this clone: Antigen unknown.

The PCR contained 60 Vbeta and 13 Jbeta primers. Assay used: immunoSEQ multiplex PCR; TCRdb lists only in-frame clones, some missing. The data contain more than 80,000 clones, around 79% of them seen just once; the ten biggest clones take up under 3.5%. Broader study findings: 87-base-pair reads could not separate some V segments, including TRBV6-2 and TRBV6-3.

The sample consisted of PBMCs. J is TRBJ1-1 and V is TRBV14; 9 nucleotides agree with TRBD1. This clonotype was obtained from a female donor in good health and CMV-seropositive. Here the CDR3 reads CASVTGGAFF. The CDR3 DNA reads TGTGCCAGCGTGACAGGGGGAGCTTTCTTT.